What follows are 15 T cell receptor beta chains derived from one specimen sequenced in a study of blood T cell repertoires in COVID-19. The assay was immunoSEQ multiplex PCR, and TCRdb's table has in-frame clones only and misses some. In the table there are a few hundred thousand clones, 90% of which are singletons. The sequenced sample consisted of PBMCs or T cells enriched from blood (not recorded which). Every receptor here comes from a man aged 25 to 45 who had recovered from COVID-19.

This chain uses TRBV7-8 with TRBJ1-2; a weak D match, TRBD1 (5 bases). The germline V and J ends were trimmed by 5 bases and 0 bases, with 7 bases remaining between them. The CDR3 covers 13 residues. Per germline, CDR1 SGHVS and CDR2 FQNEAQ. The DNA for the CDR3 is TGTGCCAGCAGCCACAGGACTAACTATGGCTACACCTTC. It codes for CASSHRTNYGYTF.

This chain links TRBV11-3 with TRBJ2-4; a weak D match, TRBD2 (7 bases). Germline V gene data show CDR1 as SGHNT and CDR2 as YENEEA. The V and J ends lost 5 bases and 8 bases respectively, with 19 bases between them. CDR3 size: 15 residues. The CDR3 sequence is CASSDGGAGADIQYF. CDR3 nucleotide sequence: TGTGCCAGCAGCGACGGGGGTGCGGGGGCGGACATTCAGTACTTC.

The rearrangement uses TRBV28 and TRBJ1-5; possibly TRBD1 for D (6 bases). Trimming took 7 bases from V and 5 from J, leaving 15 bases between them. Germline loops: CDR1 MDHEN, CDR2 SYDVKM. CDR3 size: 14 residues. The CDR3 DNA is TGTGCCAGCATTCAAGGGACAATCGATCAGCCCCAGCATTTT. Its protein product is CASIQGTIDQPQHF.

V gene TRBV6-2 or TRBV6-3 combines with J gene TRBJ2-6, with TRBD2 identical over 7 bases. CDR1 and CDR2 from the germline V gene are MNHEY and SVGEGT. V shed 6 bases, J shed 0 bases, and the junction held 5 bases outside the gene matches. This CDR3 is 16 amino acids long. The CDR3 sequence: CASSPGGGSGANVLTF. The CDR3 nucleotides are TGTGCCAGCAGCCCTGGGGGGGGCTCTGGGGCCAACGTCCTGACTTTC.

V usage is TRBV27 and J usage is TRBJ1-2, with D perhaps TRBD1 (5 bases). This CDR3 contains 14 residues. The germline V gene has CDR1 MNHEY and CDR2 SMNVEV (reference sequence). Between the trimmed V and J ends, which lost 0 bases and 5 bases, there was a span of 10 bases. This CDR3 reads CASSLSWGRYGYTF. CDR3 DNA: TGTGCCAGCAGTTTATCGTGGGGGAGGTATGGCTACACCTTC.

The rearrangement joins TRBV30 to TRBJ2-4, with 10 positions matching TRBD2. There are 19 residues in the CDR3. Per germline, CDR1 GTSNPN and CDR2 SVGIG (reference sequence). The J segment lost 2 bases and the V segment lost 3 bases, leaving 16 bases of the junction unmatched. CDR3 residues: CAWRGRLAGPVETKNIQYF. The CDR3 bases are TGTGCCTGGAGAGGGCGACTAGCGGGCCCAGTGGAAACCAAAAACATTCAGTACTTC.

The chain couples TRBV18 to TRBJ2-5, with unresolved D. CDR1 is KGHSH and CDR2 is LQKENI in the germline V gene. The CDR3 length is 13 residues. Trimming cost V 3 bases and J 5 bases, with 10 bases left between them. The CDR3: CASSPHSGETQYF. The CDR3 DNA is TGTGCCAGCTCACCCCATTCCGGGGAGACCCAGTACTTC.

The V gene is TRBV4-3, the J gene TRBJ1-6, with TRBD1 matching 7 bases. The CDR3 consists of 17 residues. Germline-derived CDR1 and CDR2 are LGHNA and YSLEER. With V trimmed by 4 bases and J by 0 bases, 6 bases remained unmatched. The CDR3 DNA is TGCGCCAGCAGCCCCAAACAGGGGAGCTCCTATAATTCACCCCTCCACTTT. This codes for CASSPKQGSSYNSPLHF.

The chain uses TRBV28 and TRBJ2-7, with D possibly being TRBD2 (6 bases). The CDR3 is 14 residues long. V dropped 5 bases and J dropped 3 bases, with 14 bases sitting between them. The V gene's germline CDR1 is MDHEN and CDR2 SYDVKM. CDR3 protein: CASSLRGEDYEQYF. As DNA, the CDR3 is TGTGCCAGCAGTCTCCGAGGGGAGGACTACGAGCAGTACTTC.

The V gene is TRBV20-1, the J gene TRBJ2-1; 8 nucleotides line up with TRBD2. V gave up 3 bases and J gave up 0 bases; unmatched junction bases: 10. CDR1 is DFQATT and CDR2 is SNEGSKA in the germline V gene (reference sequence). This CDR3 spans 17 amino acids. CDR3 in amino acids: CSASSGLAGRSYNEQFF. The CDR3 nucleotides are TGCAGTGCTAGTTCAGGGCTAGCGGGCCGCTCCTACAATGAGCAGTTCTTC.

This clone has only one observation. The chain carries TRBV5-1 and TRBJ2-7, with 9 positions matching TRBD1. The J segment lost 2 bases and the V segment lost 4 bases, leaving 7 bases of the junction unmatched. Germline CDR1 reads SGHRS; CDR2 reads YFSETQ. The CDR3 contains 15 residues. The CDR3 region is CASSPGTGLTYEQYF. Here the CDR3 DNA reads TGCGCCAGCAGCCCTGGGACAGGGCTGACCTACGAGCAGTACTTC. The variable domain in full, with the rest retrieved from reference TRBV5-1 and TRBJ2-7, is KAGVTQTPRYLIKTRGQQVTLSCSPISGHRSVSWYQQTPGQGLQFLFEYFSETQRNKGNFPGRFSGRQFSNSRSEMNVSTLELGDSALYLCASSPGTGLTYEQYFGPGTRLTVT.

With respect to this clone: This sample also contains other DNA sequences that code for the same CDR3. The chain joins TRBV9 to TRBJ2-5, with no clear D. Germline V gene data show CDR1 as SGDLS and CDR2 as YYNGEE. The germline V and J ends were trimmed by 3 bases and 4 bases, with 4 bases remaining between them. The CDR3 has 11 amino acids. In nucleotides, the CDR3 is TGTGCCAGCAGCGATCGAGAGACCCAGTACTTC. Its translation is CASSDRETQYF.

The rearrangement uses TRBV4-3 and TRBJ1-5; no reliable D call. The CDR3 consists of 18 residues. Germline values: CDR1 LGHNA, CDR2 YSLEER. V lost 3 bases, J lost 3 bases, and 21 bases lay in between. CDR3 sequence (DNA): TGCGCCAGCAGCCATAATGGTTGGGCGGCCGACTACAATCAGCCCCAGCATTTT. Its protein is CASSHNGWAADYNQPQHF.

The CDR3 bases are TGCGCCAGCAGCCCGGGGACAGTTTATGGAAACACCATATATTTT. Its protein is CASSPGTVYGNTIYF. The rearrangement links TRBV10-2 to TRBJ1-3, with 7 nucleotides matching TRBD1. The length of the CDR3 is 15 residues. The germline CDR1 and CDR2 sequences are WSHSY and SAAADI. Losses at the gene ends were 6 bases for V and 3 bases for J; bases not matched to a gene: 8.

In its sample, this clone was seen a few times. The V and J genes are TRBV11-2 and TRBJ2-3; TRBD2 matches 10 bases. The V and J ends lost 4 bases and 4 bases, in that order; junction bases with no gene match: 8. Per the germline V gene, CDR1 is SGHAT and CDR2 is FQNNGV. This CDR3 is built from 16 residues. The DNA of the CDR3 is TGTGCCAGCAGCTGGACCCCTAGCGGGGGCGCAGATACGCAGTATTTT. Residues: CASSWTPSGGADTQYF. The entire variable domain, with the rest obtained from reference TRBV11-2 and TRBJ2-3, is as follows: EAGVAQSPRYKIIEKRQSVAFWCNPISGHATLYWYQQILGQGPKLLIQFQNNGVVDDSQLPKDRFSAERLKGVDSTLKIQPAKLEDSAVYLCASSWTPSGGADTQYFGPGTRLTVL.